This T cell receptor beta chain emerged from a study of blood T cell dynamics during melanoma immunotherapy. Study context: Standard first-line treatment here was pembrolizumab or nivolumab plus ipilimumab in metastatic melanoma.

Time point meaning: pre-treatment baseline. Patients had no prior systemic cancer treatment, immunosuppressants or other active cancers. Profiling relied on immunoSEQ multiplex PCR, and the TCRdb table lists in-frame clones only, not all of them. The data show over 6,500 clones, roughly 80% seen once. Deletions cut 4 bases from V and 8 bases from J, with 8 bases between. Germline CDR1 and CDR2: SGHNT and YENEEA. This CDR3 is built from 11 residues. The sequences come from blood, collected from a patient treated with checkpoint blockade. This rearrangement joins TRBV11-3 to TRBJ1-2; D remains unclear. This TCR was recovered from a human donor with melanoma. In nucleotides, the CDR3 is TGTGCCAGCAGCTCCCTTTGGGGCTACACCTTC. Protein product: CASSSLWGYTF.